A selection of T cell receptor beta chains follows, all from one sample in a study of blood T cell repertoires in COVID-19. The repertoire was sequenced with immunoSEQ multiplex PCR; TCRdb's copy has only in-frame clones and lacks some. The repertoire holds a few hundred thousand clones, with approximately 89% as singletons. Sample: peripheral blood. The source of these receptors is a woman aged 55-69 years with acute or convalescent COVID-19. Both conserved end residues are part of each CDR3. The order of the fields is CDR3 protein, clone size, V gene. Only part of the rows carry a size: once, few, many, or a class if the clone is expanded.

CDR3aa: CASSTGQGRLTNEKLFF
abundance: NA
v_gene: TRBV19

CDR3aa: CASSLGGRPNTGELFF
abundance: NA
v_gene: TRBV7-3

CDR3aa: CASSRQGAEAFF
abundance: NA
v_gene: TRBV19

CDR3aa: CATSDPGLAGTYTGELFF
abundance: NA
v_gene: TRBV24-1

CDR3aa: CAISEPGLANYGYTF
abundance: NA
v_gene: TRBV10-3

CDR3aa: CATSYSRGQGTDTQYF
abundance: NA
v_gene: TRBV15

CDR3aa: CASSLVGGGLPLMSYEQYF
abundance: NA
v_gene: TRBV7-2

CDR3aa: CASSPVVGGKFSEQFF
abundance: NA
v_gene: TRBV11-3

CDR3aa: CSASGRDSHQPQHF
abundance: NA
v_gene: TRBV20-1

CDR3aa: CASSFPSGDWQDQPQHF
abundance: few
v_gene: TRBV28

CDR3aa: CASSISGQGNYGYTF
abundance: NA
v_gene: TRBV19

CDR3aa: CASSQPGLAGYETQYF
abundance: once
v_gene: TRBV3-1/TRBV3-2

CDR3aa: CASSLGSRTGELFF
abundance: NA
v_gene: TRBV27

CDR3aa: CSVDRGQF
abundance: NA
v_gene: TRBV29-1

CDR3aa: CASSLARGLNEKLFF
abundance: NA
v_gene: TRBV28

CDR3aa: CASSLRKGYTF
abundance: NA
v_gene: TRBV12-3/TRBV12-4

CDR3aa: CASSYSRGTNEKLFF
abundance: NA
v_gene: TRBV6-5

CDR3aa: CASSQDQYYGYTF
abundance: NA
v_gene: TRBV3-1/TRBV3-2